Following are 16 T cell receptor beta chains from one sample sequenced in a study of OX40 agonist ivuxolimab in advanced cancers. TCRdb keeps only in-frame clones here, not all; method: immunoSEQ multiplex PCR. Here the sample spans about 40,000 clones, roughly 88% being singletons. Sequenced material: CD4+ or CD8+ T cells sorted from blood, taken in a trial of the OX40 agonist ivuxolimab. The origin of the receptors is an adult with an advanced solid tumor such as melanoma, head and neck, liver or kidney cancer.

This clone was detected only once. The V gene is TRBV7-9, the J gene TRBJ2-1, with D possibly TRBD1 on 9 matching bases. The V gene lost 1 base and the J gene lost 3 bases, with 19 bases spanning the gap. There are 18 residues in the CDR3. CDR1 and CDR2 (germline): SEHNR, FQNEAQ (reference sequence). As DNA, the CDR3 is TGTGCCAGCAGCTTAGGATTAGCGGGACAGGGATACTACAATGAGCAGTTCTTC. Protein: CASSLGLAGQGYYNEQFF.

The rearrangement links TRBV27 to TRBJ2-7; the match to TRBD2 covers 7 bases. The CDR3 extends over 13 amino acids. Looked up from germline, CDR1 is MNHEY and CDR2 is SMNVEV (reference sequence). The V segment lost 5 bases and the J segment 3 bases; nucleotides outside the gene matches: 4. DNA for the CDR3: TGTGCCAGCAGTCCTGGGGGGGTCTACGAGCAGTACTTC. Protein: CASSPGGVYEQYF.

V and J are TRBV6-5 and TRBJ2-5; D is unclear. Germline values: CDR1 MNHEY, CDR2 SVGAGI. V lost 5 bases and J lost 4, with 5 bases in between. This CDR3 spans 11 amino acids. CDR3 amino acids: CASSVGETQYF. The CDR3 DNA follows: TGTGCCAGCAGTGTCGGAGAGACCCAGTACTTC.

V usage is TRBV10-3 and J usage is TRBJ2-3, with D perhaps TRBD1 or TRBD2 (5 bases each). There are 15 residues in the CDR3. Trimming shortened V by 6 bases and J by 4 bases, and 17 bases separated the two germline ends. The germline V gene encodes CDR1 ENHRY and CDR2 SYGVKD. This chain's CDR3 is CAIRSRDAEADTQYF. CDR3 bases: TGTGCCATCAGGAGCCGGGACGCCGAGGCAGATACGCAGTATTTT.

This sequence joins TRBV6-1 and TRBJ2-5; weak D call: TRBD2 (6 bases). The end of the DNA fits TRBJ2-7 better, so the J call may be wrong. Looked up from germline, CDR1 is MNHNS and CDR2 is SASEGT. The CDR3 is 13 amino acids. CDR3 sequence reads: CASSEREFYEQYF. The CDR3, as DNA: TGTGCCAGCAGTGAACGGGAGTTCTACGAGCAGTACTTC.

CDR3 bases: TGTGCCAGCAGTTGGGGGAGGTCTCATACGCAGTATTTT. Its translation: CASSWGRSHTQYF. V is TRBV27 and J is TRBJ2-3; D perhaps matches TRBD2 (6 bases). The CDR3 runs 13 residues. Trimming removed 4 bases at V and 7 bases at J, with 12 bases between. Germline V gene lookup returns CDR1 MNHEY and CDR2 SMNVEV (reference sequence).

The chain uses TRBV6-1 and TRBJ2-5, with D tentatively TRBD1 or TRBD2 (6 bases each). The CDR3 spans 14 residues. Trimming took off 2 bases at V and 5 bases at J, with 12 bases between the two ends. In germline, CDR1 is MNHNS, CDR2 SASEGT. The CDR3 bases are TGTGCCAGCAGTGAAATCGGGGGCGTGGAGACCCAGTACTTC. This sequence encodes CASSEIGGVETQYF.

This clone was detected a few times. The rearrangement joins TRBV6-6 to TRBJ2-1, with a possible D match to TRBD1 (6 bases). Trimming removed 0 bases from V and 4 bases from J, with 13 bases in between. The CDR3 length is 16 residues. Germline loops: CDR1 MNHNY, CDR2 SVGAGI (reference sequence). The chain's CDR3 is CASSYSGAAGYNEQFF. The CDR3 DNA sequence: TGTGCCAGCAGTTACTCGGGGGCCGCAGGATACAATGAGCAGTTCTTC.

The CDR3 spells CASRLWSSGRAPSYEQYF. The CDR3 coding sequence is TGTGCAAGTCGCTTATGGTCTAGCGGGAGGGCCCCCTCCTACGAGCAGTACTTC. V gene TRBV12-2 combines with J gene TRBJ2-7; TRBD2, the D gene given by the table, was not confirmed from the DNA. TRBV12-2 counts as a pseudogene. The length of the CDR3 is 18 residues.

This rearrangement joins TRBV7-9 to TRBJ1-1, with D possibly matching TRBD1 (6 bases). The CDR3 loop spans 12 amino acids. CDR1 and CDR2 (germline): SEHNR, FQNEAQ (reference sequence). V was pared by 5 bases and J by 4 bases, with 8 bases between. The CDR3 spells CASSVDSTEAFF. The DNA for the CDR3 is TGTGCCAGCAGCGTGGACAGCACTGAAGCTTTCTTT.

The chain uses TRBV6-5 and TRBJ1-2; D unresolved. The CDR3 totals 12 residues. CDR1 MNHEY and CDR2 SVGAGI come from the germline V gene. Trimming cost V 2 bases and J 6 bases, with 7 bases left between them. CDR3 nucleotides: TGTGCCAGCAGTTACGGGCAAGATGGCTACACCTTC. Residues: CASSYGQDGYTF.

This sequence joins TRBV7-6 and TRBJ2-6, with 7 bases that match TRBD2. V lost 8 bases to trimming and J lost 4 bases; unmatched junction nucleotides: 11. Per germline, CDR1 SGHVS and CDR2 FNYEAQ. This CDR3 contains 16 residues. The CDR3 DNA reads TGTGCCAGCGGGGACGGGAGGTCTGTCGGGGCCAACGTCCTGACTTTC. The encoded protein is CASGDGRSVGANVLTF.

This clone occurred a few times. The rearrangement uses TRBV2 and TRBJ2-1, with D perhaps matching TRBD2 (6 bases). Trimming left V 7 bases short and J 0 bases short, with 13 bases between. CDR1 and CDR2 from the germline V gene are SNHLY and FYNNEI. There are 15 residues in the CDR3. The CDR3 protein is CASKTAGYSYNEQFF. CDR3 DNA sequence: TGTGCCAGCAAAACGGCGGGGTACTCCTACAATGAGCAGTTCTTC.

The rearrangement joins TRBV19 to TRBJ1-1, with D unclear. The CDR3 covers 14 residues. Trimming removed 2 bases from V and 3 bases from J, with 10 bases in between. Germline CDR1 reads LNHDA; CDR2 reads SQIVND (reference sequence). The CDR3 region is CASSIMSWDTEAFF. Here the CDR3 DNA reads TGTGCCAGTAGTATAATGTCCTGGGACACTGAAGCTTTCTTT.

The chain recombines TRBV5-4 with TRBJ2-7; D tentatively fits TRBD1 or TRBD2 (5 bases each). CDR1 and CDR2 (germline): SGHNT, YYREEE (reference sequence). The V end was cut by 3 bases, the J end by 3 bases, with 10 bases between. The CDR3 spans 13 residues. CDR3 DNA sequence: TGTGCCAGCAGCTACGGGACCGTCTACGAGCAGTACTTC. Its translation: CASSYGTVYEQYF.

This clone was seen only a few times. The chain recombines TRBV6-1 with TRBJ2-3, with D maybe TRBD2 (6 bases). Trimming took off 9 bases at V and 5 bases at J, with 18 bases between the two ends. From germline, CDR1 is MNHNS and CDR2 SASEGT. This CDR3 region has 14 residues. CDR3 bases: TGTGCCAGTGACCTCGGGAGTGGGTTAGATACGCAGTATTTT. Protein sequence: CASDLGSGLDTQYF.